The T cell receptor (beta chain) under discussion was sequenced for a study of identical twins. Regarding the study as a whole: Conclusions rested on cross-sectional statistics rather than following the same donors.

The V and J ends lost 7 bases and 5 bases, in that order; junction bases with no gene match: 14. The CDR3 is 16 residues long. Looked up from germline, CDR1 is MDHEN and CDR2 is SYDVKM. In TCRdb, the 5' RACE reads were re-called with MiXCR into one record per CDR3 protein. The sample includes some 1,700,000 distinct CDR3 sequences, less than 40% seen only once; the top ten take approximately 0.29%. Turning to this clonotype: Antigen specificity is unknown.

The sequence derives from a newborn girl in good health. Specimen: cord blood. The rearrangement uses TRBV28 and TRBJ2-1; 7 bases are a match to TRBD2. CDR3 protein: CASTAAGVYPDNEQFF. For the CDR3, the DNA is TGTGCCAGCACCGCGGCGGGAGTGTATCCGGACAATGAGCAGTTCTTC.